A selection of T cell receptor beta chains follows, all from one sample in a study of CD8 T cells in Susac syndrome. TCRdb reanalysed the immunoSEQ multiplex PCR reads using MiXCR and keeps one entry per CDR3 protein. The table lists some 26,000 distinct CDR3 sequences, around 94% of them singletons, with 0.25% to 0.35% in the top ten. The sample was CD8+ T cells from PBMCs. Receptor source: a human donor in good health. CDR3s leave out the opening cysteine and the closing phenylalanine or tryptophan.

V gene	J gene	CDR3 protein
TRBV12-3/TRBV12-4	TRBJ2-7	ASRPGGSRNQEQY
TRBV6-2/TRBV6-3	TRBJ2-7	ASSYGTGGSYEQY
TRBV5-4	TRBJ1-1	ASSHQLGQGRTEAF
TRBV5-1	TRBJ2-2	ASSLDLATNTGELF
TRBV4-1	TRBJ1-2	ASSQESTYGYT
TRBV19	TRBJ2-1	ASSIDQSSYNEQF
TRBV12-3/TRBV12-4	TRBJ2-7	ASSDSLYEQY
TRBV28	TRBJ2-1	ASSSGDNEQF
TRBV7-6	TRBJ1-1	ASSSTGGAEAF
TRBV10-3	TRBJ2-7	AISEGQRHSYEQY
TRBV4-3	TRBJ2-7	ASSQVGEGPNSYEQY
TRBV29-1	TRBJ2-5	SVAQRGGETQY
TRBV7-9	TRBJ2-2	ASSPWTVDTGELF
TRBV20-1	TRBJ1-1	SARTGARREAF
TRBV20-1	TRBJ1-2	STGGAGYT
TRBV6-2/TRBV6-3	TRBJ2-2	ASVIGGTGELF
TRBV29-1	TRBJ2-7	SVARGDYEQY
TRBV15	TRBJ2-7	ATSSGQATYEQY
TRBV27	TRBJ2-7	ASSLYRDYEQY
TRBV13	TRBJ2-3	ASSLTGDTQY
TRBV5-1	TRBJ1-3	ASSPPLGNTIY
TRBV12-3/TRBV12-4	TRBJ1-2	ASSLRLGERGYT
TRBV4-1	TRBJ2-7	ASSQGTGTIYEQY
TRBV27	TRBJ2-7	ASSSAVAGGSAYEQY
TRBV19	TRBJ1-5	ASNRDRNSNQPQH
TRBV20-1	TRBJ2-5	SARGGHYQETQY
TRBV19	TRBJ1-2	ASSAPWRGQDKINPYGYT
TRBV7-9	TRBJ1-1	ASSLATARGRGAEAF
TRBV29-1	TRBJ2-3	SALVLNTDTQY
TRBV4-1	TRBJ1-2	ASSQPFRDRVNGYT
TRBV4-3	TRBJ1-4	ASSQVDSRILNEKLF
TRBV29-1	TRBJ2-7	SVVESETYEQY
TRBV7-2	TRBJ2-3	ASSRGGGTDTQY
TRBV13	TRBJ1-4	ASSQAAATNEKLF
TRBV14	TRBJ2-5	ASSQDQEGRQTQY
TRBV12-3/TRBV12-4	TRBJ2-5	ASSSFKVMETQY
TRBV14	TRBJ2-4	ASSQVGGNIQY
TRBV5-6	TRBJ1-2	ASSPTGGAYGYT
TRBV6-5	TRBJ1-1	ASSFGHTATEAF
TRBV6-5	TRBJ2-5	ASSYGLDSESYETQY
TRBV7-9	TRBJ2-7	ASSSGANREQY
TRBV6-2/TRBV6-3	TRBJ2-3	ASSSGGSPTDTQY
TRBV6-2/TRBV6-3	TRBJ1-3	ASIDSLDGNTIY
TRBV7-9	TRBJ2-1	ASSLAFSYNEQF
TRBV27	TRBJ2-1	ASSLVSRWQF
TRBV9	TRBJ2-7	ASSVAPIGPYEQY
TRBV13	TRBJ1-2	ASSSAREYYGYT
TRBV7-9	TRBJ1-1	ASSLDRTGNTEAF
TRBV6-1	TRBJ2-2	ASSASSNRGGELF
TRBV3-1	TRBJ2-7	ASSQGSSGGYEQY
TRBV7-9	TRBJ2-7	ASSLGTVPYEQY
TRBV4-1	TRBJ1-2	ASSQDRSPTGYT
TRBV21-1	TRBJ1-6	ASSKQDCNSPLH
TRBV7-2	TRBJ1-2	ASSRGDWDYGYT
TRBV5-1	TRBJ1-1	ASSLGQVGTEAF